This T cell receptor (beta chain) was sequenced during a study of T cells in Graves' hyperthyroidism and ophthalmopathy (dated by TCRdb to between 2018 and 2021). Background on the whole study: Peripheral blood was sampled at the time of initial diagnosis, prior to any treatment. The study also compared thyroid tissue and blood T-cell repertoires from a handful of Graves' hyperthyroidism patients. To identify TCR V-J signatures that set the groups apart, the researchers used a discovery cohort of 100 patients, made up of some 41 with Graves' ophthalmopathy and about 60 with stable Graves' hyperthyroidism. After sampling, hyperthyroidism patients received methimazole starting at 30 mg daily, and ophthalmopathy patients received high-dose intravenous methylprednisolone. Whether ophthalmopathy could be predicted prospectively was tested in an independent validation cohort made up of approximately 19 hyperthyroidism patients plus 17 patients who later progressed to ophthalmopathy. The roughly 91 discovery patients were randomly split 7:3 into training and test sets. According to the paper, TCR Vbeta CDR3 sequencing was carried out on 135 peripheral blood samples, which came from fewer than 50 ophthalmopathy, 80 or so hyperthyroidism and some 17 progressor patients.

Beyond this particular receptor, the publication reports: In cross-validation, a model built on a 13 V-J signature told ophthalmopathy apart from stable hyperthyroidism with 85% to 90% sensitivity and about 81% specificity, and in testing the same model reached 80%/75%. In validation, progression to ophthalmopathy was predicted by the model with about 70% sensitivity and 72% to 80% specificity, a median of approximately 6.5 months before onset. Sample size was not statistically predetermined, and investigators were not blinded to group allocation. Blood samples also contained most of the expanded thyroid clonotypes (frequency above 0.001), which suggests that blood repertoires may reflect thyroid immune responses.

On this clonotype: No cognate antigen has been identified for it. Since a much larger clone is just one base distant, this may be a read error.

A patient counted as having stable Graves' hyperthyroidism if no progression to ophthalmopathy occurred over 18 months of follow-up. Hyperthyroidism patients were newly diagnosed, had a disease duration of under 2 months, and were aged 18 to 65 years. Patients with uncontrolled infections, other autoimmune diseases, pregnancy or lactation were excluded. Diagnoses were established on the basis of clinical symptoms, serum thyroxine and TRAb, thyroid ultrasound, and orbital computed tomography. PBMCs were isolated from about 10 ml of fresh peripheral blood by Ficoll-Paque density gradient centrifugation. Total RNA was extracted with Trizol reagent, and quality was checked on an Agilent 2100 Bioanalyzer. Including the terminal cysteine and phenylalanine, the CDR3 comprises 15 residues. Solely the CDR3 DNA is kept, with 45 bases framed from the first base. As encoded in the germline V gene (reference sequence), CDR1 is LNHDA while CDR2 is SQIVND. Between the V and J ends, shortened by 5 bases and 0 bases respectively, the junction contains 13 bases.

The TCR beta CDR3 regions were amplified from the RNA transcripts. The first round of RT-PCR for the TCR CDR3 was performed with the HTBI primer set and the Qiagen OneStep RT-PCR kit. Libraries were constructed in a second round of multiplex PCR, after which size selection and purification were performed. Sequencing of the libraries was done on an Illumina HiSeq2000 using paired-end 100 bp reads. As for the authors' bioinformatics: SOAPnuke was used to process the raw data, removing reads that contained adapters or uncalled bases, had a mean Phred below 15, or lacked an exact match to the constant primer or identifier. High-quality paired reads were merged with COPE v1.2.5, and unique nucleotide sequences were defined as clonotypes. MiTCR v1.1 was used to align the clonotypes against IMGT TRBV, TRBD and TRBJ reference segments. The analysis was restricted to V-J combinations with a frequency above 0.0001, which together covered about 99% of the repertoires. A TCS score was defined as the ratio between F50 (clonal expansion) and ExV (chaos), using BLOSUM62-based TCRdist between CDR3 peptides within each V-J. Welch's t-statistics and random forest reduced 450 to 600 V-J features to roughly 13, which were used in a naive Bayes classifier (R e1071). The public sequencing data were trimmed at Q25 with fastp and processed into clonotypes with MiXCR by TCRdb, which kept only in-frame beta chains. When rows share a CDR3 protein, they turn into one entry using the most common DNA and genes. The V and J calls were determined by TCRdb, not by the authors. This sample is represented by some 720,000 distinct CDR3 sequences; 16% of them were singletons. Clones ranked in the top ten supply about 8.4% of the sample.

Input material: blood. The receptor chain draws on TRBV19 and TRBJ1-1; the D gene cannot be resolved reliably. This receptor was obtained from a man aged 18 to 35 with Graves' hyperthyroidism. The CDR3 region reads CASSVGVRLNTEAFF. The nucleotide sequence reads TGTGCCAGTAGTGTTGGTGTCAGATTGAACACTGAAGCTTTCTTT.